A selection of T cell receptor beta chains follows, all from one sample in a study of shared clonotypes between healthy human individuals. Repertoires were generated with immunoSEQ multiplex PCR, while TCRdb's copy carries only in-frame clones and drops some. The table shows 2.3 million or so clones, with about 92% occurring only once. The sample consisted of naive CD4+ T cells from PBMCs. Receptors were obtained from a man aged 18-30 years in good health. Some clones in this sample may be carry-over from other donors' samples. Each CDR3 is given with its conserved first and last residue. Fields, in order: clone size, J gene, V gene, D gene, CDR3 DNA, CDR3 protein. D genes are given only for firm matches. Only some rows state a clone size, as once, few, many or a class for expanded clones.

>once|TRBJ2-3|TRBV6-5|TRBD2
TGTGCCAGCAAGACTAGCGGAAGCACAGATACGCAGTATTTT
CASKTSGSTDTQYF
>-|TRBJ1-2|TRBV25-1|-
TGTGCCAGCAGTGATTCGGGACCTGGGGGGTATGGCTACACCTTC
CASSDSGPGGYGYTF
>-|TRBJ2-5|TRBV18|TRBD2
TGTGCCAGCTCACCCCTCTCCGAGCGGGAGGGGCAAGAGACCCAGTACTTC
CASSPLSEREGQETQYF
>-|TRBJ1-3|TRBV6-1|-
TGTGCCAGCAATGTCGACAGCTCTGGAAACACCATATATTTT
CASNVDSSGNTIYF
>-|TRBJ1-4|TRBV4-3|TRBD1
TGCGCCAGCGGCCAACAACAGGGGGCTGGTGAAAAACTGTTTTTT
CASGQQQGAGEKLFF
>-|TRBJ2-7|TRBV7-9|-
TGTGCCAGCAGCTTAGGAAGGGGGACCCAAGACGAGCAGTACTTC
CASSLGRGTQDEQYF
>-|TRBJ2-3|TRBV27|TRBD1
TGTGCCAGCAGTATATGGACAGGGGGCACAGATACGCAGTATTTT
CASSIWTGGTDTQYF
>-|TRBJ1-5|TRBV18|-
TGTGCCAGCTCACCACTCGGGACGTTTAGCAATCAGCCCCAGCATTTT
CASSPLGTFSNQPQHF
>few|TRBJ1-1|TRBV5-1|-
TGCGCCAGCAGCTTGGTCGGGTTCACTGAAGCTTTCTTT
CASSLVGFTEAFF
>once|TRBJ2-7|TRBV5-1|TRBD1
TGCGCCAGCAGCCCTCCAGGGACAGGGGCCTCCTACGAGCAGTACTTC
CASSPPGTGASYEQYF
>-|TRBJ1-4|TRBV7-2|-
TGTGCCAGCAGCCCCGGACAGACTAATGAAAAACTGTTTTTT
CASSPGQTNEKLFF
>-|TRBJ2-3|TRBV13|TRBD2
TGTGCCAGCAGCTTAGGCCCCCTAGCGGGTAGTCGGGGAGATACGCAGTATTTT
CASSLGPLAGSRGDTQYF
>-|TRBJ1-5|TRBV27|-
TGTGCCAGCAGTTTATCCCATGAGGCGCCCGGGGGTGGGCCCCAGCATTTT
CASSLSHEAPGGGPQHF
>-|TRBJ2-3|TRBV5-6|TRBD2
TGTGCCAGCAGCTTGGAGGTAGCGGGTCTAGATACGCAGTATTTT
CASSLEVAGLDTQYF
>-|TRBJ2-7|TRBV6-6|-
TGTGCCAGCAGTTACACGTTGACGACGGGTGAGCAGTACTTC
CASSYTLTTGEQYF
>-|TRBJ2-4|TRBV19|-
TGTGCCAGTAGTATGGGGGACTTCGTGGCCATTCAGTACTTC
CASSMGDFVAIQYF
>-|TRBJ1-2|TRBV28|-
TGTGCCAGCACCTCTGCACGAGGCTACACCTTC
CASTSARGYTF
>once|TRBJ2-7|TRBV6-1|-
TGTGCCAGCAAACCGGAGAGGGTTTCCTACGAGCAGTACTTC
CASKPERVSYEQYF
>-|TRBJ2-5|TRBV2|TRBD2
TGTGCCTGTAGGCCGGGACTAGCAGAAGAGACCCAGTACTTC
CACRPGLAEETQYF
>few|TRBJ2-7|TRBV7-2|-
TGTGCCAGCAGCTCCCGGGCCTCCTACGAGCAGTACTTC
CASSSRASYEQYF
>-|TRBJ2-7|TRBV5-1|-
TGCGCCAGCAGCTCCCCCGGGACACTCGCCTACGAGCAGTACTTC
CASSSPGTLAYEQYF
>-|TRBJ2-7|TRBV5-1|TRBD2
TGCGCCAGCAGCCCCGCGGGACTAACGGGGGAGCAGTACTTC
CASSPAGLTGEQYF
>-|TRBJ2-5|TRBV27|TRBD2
TGTGCCAGCAGTTTTACGACGGGAGGGCTAACCCAGTACTTC
CASSFTTGGLTQYF